These 2 T cell receptor beta chains were sequenced from one sample in a study of blood T cell repertoires in COVID-19. Sequencing was performed with immunoSEQ multiplex PCR; in TCRdb, only in-frame clones are kept and a portion is missing. Of approximately 81,000 clones listed, 70% to 90% are singletons. The sequencing input was peripheral blood. The receptors were gathered from a man between 65 and 85 years old with active or convalescent COVID-19.

This clone came up a few times. The chain employs TRBV6-5 and TRBJ2-7; 10 bases are shared with TRBD1. This CDR3 has 14 amino acids. Per germline, CDR1 MNHEY and CDR2 SVGAGI. J gave up 2 bases and V 6 bases, and 4 bases lay outside the gene matches. The CDR3 DNA is TGTGCCAGCAGCCGCGGACAGGGGGCCTACGAGCAGTACTTC. This encodes CASSRGQGAYEQYF.

A single count supports this clone. The chain couples TRBV7-3 to TRBJ2-7, with 9 nucleotides matching TRBD1. This CDR3 region has 14 residues. Germline CDR1 and CDR2: SGHTA and FQGTGA. V was clipped by 4 bases and J by 6 bases; unmatched bases: 7. CDR3 loop: CASSSHATGGEQYF. The CDR3 bases are TGTGCCAGCAGCTCACACGCGACAGGGGGCGAGCAGTACTTC.